These 11 T cell receptor beta chains came from one sample sequenced in a study of blood T cell repertoires in COVID-19. Measured with immunoSEQ multiplex PCR; TCRdb has only the in-frame clones, and not every one. The sample yields 35,000 to 45,000 clones, nearly 90% seen once. Sequencing was done on a sample of peripheral blood. All receptors derive from a human donor in a cohort sampled during active COVID-19.

V is TRBV2 and J is TRBJ1-2; 9 bases are a match to TRBD1. V lost 6 bases and J lost 1; bases outside the gene matches: 6. The CDR3 length is 15 residues. Germline CDR1 and CDR2: SNHLY and FYNNEI. CDR3 DNA sequence: TGTGCCAGCAGCCGGGACAGGGACGGTAACTATGGCTACACCTTC. Translated: CASSRDRDGNYGYTF.

V usage is TRBV12-5 and J usage is TRBJ1-2, with 7 bases that match TRBD1. CDR1 is LGHNT and CDR2 is FRNRAP in the germline V gene. V lost 0 bases, J lost 4 bases, and 8 bases stayed unmatched. This CDR3 comprises 16 residues. The CDR3 DNA follows: TGTGCTAGTGGTTTGGTCCAGACAGGGCTGGGCTATGGCTACACCTTC. Its translation is CASGLVQTGLGYGYTF.

This clone has just one count. This chain links TRBV30 with TRBJ2-3; D unresolved. The CDR3 has 14 residues. V was shortened by 0 bases and J by 1 base, with 8 bases between the two germline ends. Looked up from germline, CDR1 is GTSNPN and CDR2 is SVGIG (reference sequence). CDR3 amino acids: CAWSVRGGTDTQYF. Here the CDR3 DNA reads TGTGCCTGGAGTGTCCGCGGAGGCACAGATACGCAGTATTTT.

This clone has only a few counts. The chain links TRBV3-1 (or the pseudogene TRBV3-2) to TRBJ1-2; 7 positions agree with TRBD1. With V trimmed by 3 bases and J by 8 bases, 6 bases remained unmatched. This CDR3 has 13 amino acids. Per the germline V gene, CDR1 is LGHDT and CDR2 is YNNKEL (reference sequence). In nucleotides, the CDR3 is TGTGCCAGCAGCCACAACAGGGGCGACGGCTACACCTTC. Residues: CASSHNRGDGYTF.

The chain links TRBV19 to TRBJ2-7; 9 bases map to TRBD1. CDR3 length equals 15 residues. CDR1 is LNHDA, CDR2 SQIVND, per germline (reference sequence). After removal of 4 bases from V and 0 bases from J, the junction contained 4 bases not matched to a gene. The CDR3 sequence is CASSTGTGHSYEQYF. CDR3 DNA sequence: TGTGCCAGTAGTACGGGGACAGGGCACTCCTACGAGCAGTACTTC.

The chain employs TRBV5-1 and TRBJ2-1, with a tentative D call TRBD1 (5 bases). The CDR3 sequence is 12 residues long. Looked up from germline, CDR1 is SGHRS and CDR2 is YFSETQ. Between the trimmed V and J ends, which lost 5 bases and 8 bases, there was a span of 11 bases. The CDR3 DNA is TGCGCCAGCAGGCCAGGGTTACATGAGCAGTTCTTC. Translation: CASRPGLHEQFF.

The J gene is TRBJ2-2, the V gene TRBV4-2; 7 nucleotides agree with TRBD2. The V segment lost 4 bases and the J segment 2 bases; nucleotides outside the gene matches: 4. Germline values: CDR1 LGHNA, CDR2 YNFKEQ. The CDR3 totals 15 residues. CDR3 coding DNA: TGTGCCAGCAGCCCCAGCGGGGTTAACACCGGGGAGCTGTTTTTT. This sequence encodes CASSPSGVNTGELFF.

The rearrangement joins TRBV19 to TRBJ2-1; D possibly corresponds to TRBD1 (6 bases). V lost 6 bases, J lost 4 bases, and 10 bases lay in between. The germline V gene has CDR1 LNHDA and CDR2 SQIVND (reference sequence). This CDR3 is built from 13 residues. Here the CDR3 reads CASRSGAYNEQFF. The CDR3, as DNA: TGTGCCAGTAGATCAGGGGCTTACAATGAGCAGTTCTTC.

This clone was picked up one time. The rearrangement links TRBV18 to TRBJ1-2, with D possibly TRBD1 on 5 matching bases. V lost 1 base and J lost 4, with 13 bases in between. Germline CDR1 KGHSH, CDR2 LQKENI. The CDR3 runs 15 residues. CDR3 sequence: CASSPQDRTPYGYTF. The CDR3 DNA reads TGTGCCAGCTCACCACAAGACAGAACCCCCTATGGCTACACCTTC.

This clone occurred once. The chain carries TRBV6-6 and TRBJ1-3, with D unclear. The V gene's germline CDR1 is MNHNY and CDR2 SVGAGI (reference sequence). This CDR3 has 12 amino acids. The V end was cut by 4 bases, the J end by 7 bases, with 8 bases between. In DNA form, the CDR3 reads TGTGCCAGCAGTTCCAGCGCCAACACCATATATTTT. Its translation: CASSSSANTIYF.

This clone is a singleton in its sample. This sequence joins TRBV9 and TRBJ2-7; 10 positions agree with TRBD1. The trim removed 3 bases at V and 5 bases at J, leaving 5 bases unmatched. CDR1 is SGDLS and CDR2 is YYNGEE in the germline V gene. The CDR3 spans 14 residues. CDR3 residues: CASSAGTGVHEQYF. For the CDR3, the DNA is TGTGCCAGCAGCGCAGGGACAGGGGTCCACGAGCAGTACTTC.